What follows are 27 T cell receptor beta chains derived from one specimen sequenced in a study of CD8 T cells in ankylosing spondylitis. Overall study results and limits: Blood from ankylosing spondylitis patients appeared to carry a characteristic roughly 8-variant TCR beta motif.

Their cognate antigens are unknown. MiXCR was run by TCRdb on the 5' RACE reads, yielding one entry per CDR3 protein. The sample contains 750,000 to 850,000 distinct CDR3 sequences, about 11% of which appear only once. The specimen was blood, either unsorted or a sorted T cell fraction (not recorded which). These receptors all come from a male donor with ankylosing spondylitis.

Ten or more counts support this clonotype. The chain carries TRBV6-5 and TRBJ1-6; perhaps TRBD1 as D (5 bases). This CDR3 is built from 14 residues. Germline values: CDR1 MNHEY, CDR2 SVGAGI. With 4 bases removed from V and 6 bases from J, the gap between germline ends came to 10 bases. The CDR3 here is CASSLGLFNSPLHF. DNA for the CDR3: TGTGCCAGCAGTTTGGGACTCTTTAATTCACCCCTCCACTTT.

V gene TRBV20-1 combines with J gene TRBJ2-6; D remains ambiguous. This CDR3 is 14 amino acids long. Germline loops: CDR1 DFQATT, CDR2 SNEGSKA (reference sequence). V was clipped by 3 bases and J by 2 bases, with 8 bases between them. The CDR3 DNA sequence: TGCAGTGCTAGTTGGATTGCTGGGGCCAACGTCCTGACTTTC. It encodes CSASWIAGANVLTF.

A few counts support this clonotype. This sequence joins TRBV20-1 and TRBJ2-7, with TRBD2 as a possible D gene (5 bases). CDR1 and CDR2 from the germline V gene are DFQATT and SNEGSKA (reference sequence). The V and J ends lost 6 bases and 4 bases respectively, with 19 bases between them. The CDR3 is 14 amino acids. CDR3 in amino acids: CSAIRVRLAYEQYF. As DNA, the CDR3 is TGCAGTGCCATAAGGGTACGGCTAGCTTACGAGCAGTACTTC.

This clonotype was counted only a few times. The rearrangement uses TRBV7-9 and TRBJ1-1; a possible D gene is TRBD1 (5 bases). The CDR3 covers 13 residues. Germline V gives CDR1 SEHNR, CDR2 FQNEAQ (reference sequence). V lost 6 bases and J 6 bases, leaving 14 bases between the germline ends. CDR3 sequence reads: CASRRRGDSEAFF. Written as DNA, the CDR3 is TGTGCCAGCAGGCGACGGGGGGACTCTGAAGCTTTCTTT.

This clonotype was recorded a few times. The chain is built from TRBV20-1 and TRBJ2-5, with a possible D match to TRBD1 (6 bases). CDR1 is DFQATT and CDR2 is SNEGSKA in the germline V gene (reference sequence). V dropped 6 bases and J dropped 7 bases, with 15 bases sitting between them. The CDR3 spans 12 residues. In nucleotides, the CDR3 is TGCAGTGCCCAGCTGGGGGCTCGGACCCAGTACTTC. It encodes CSAQLGARTQYF.

This clonotype has a count of ten or more. The chain couples TRBV28 to TRBJ2-3; D gene uncertain. Trimming took off 7 bases at V and 1 base at J, with 6 bases between the two ends. The CDR3 has 12 amino acids. Per the germline V gene, CDR1 is MDHEN and CDR2 is SYDVKM. In DNA form, the CDR3 reads TGTGCCAGCAAAGGAGGCACAGATACGCAGTATTTT. It specifies CASKGGTDTQYF. Filled out from reference TRBV28 and TRBJ2-3, the complete variable domain reads DVKVTQSSRYLVKRTGEKVFLECVQDMDHENMFWYRQDPGLGLRLIYFSYDVKMKEKGDIPEGYSVSREKKERFSLILESASTNQTSMYLCASKGGTDTQYFGPGTRLTVL.

This clonotype was detected only a few times. A junction boundary mismatches the germline segment, possibly from a read error. The chain uses TRBV6-2 or TRBV6-3 and TRBJ2-7; 8 bases map to TRBD1. The CDR3 extends over 15 amino acids. The germline V gene encodes CDR1 MNHEY and CDR2 SVGEGT. This CDR3 is CASSYRDRIFSWSAF. The CDR3 nucleotides are TGTGCCAGCAGTTACCGGGACAGGATCTTCTCCTGGTCCGCTTTC.

This clonotype has a count of ten or more. One junction end disagrees with the germline gene, perhaps due to a read error. The chain carries TRBV7-2 and TRBJ1-1; D not certain. The CDR3 has 14 amino acids. Germline CDR1 is SGHTA and CDR2 is FQGNSA. Here the CDR3 reads CASSLVPGNTEAFF. For the CDR3, the DNA is TGCGCCAGCAGCTTGGTGCCGGGGAACACTGAAGCTTTCTTT.

This sequence joins TRBV20-1 and TRBJ2-5; D gene uncertain. Looked up from germline, CDR1 is DFQATT and CDR2 is SNEGSKA (reference sequence). The CDR3 runs to 15 residues. Trimming cost V 0 bases and J 1 base, with 12 bases left between them. The CDR3 here is CSARDERQFQETQYF. CDR3 sequence (DNA): TGCAGTGCTAGAGATGAGAGACAATTCCAAGAGACCCAGTACTTC.

The chain has TRBV20-1 and TRBJ1-1, with D unresolved. The CDR3 totals 12 residues. Germline CDR1 DFQATT, CDR2 SNEGSKA (reference sequence). Trimming left V 7 bases short and J 1 base short, with 10 bases between. The CDR3 spells CSVLGRNTEAFF. The DNA for the CDR3 is TGCAGTGTTCTGGGAAGGAACACTGAAGCTTTCTTT.

The V call is TRBV15, the J call TRBJ1-3; D remains unclear. The CDR3 covers 14 residues. Trimming removed 0 bases at V and 9 bases at J, with 12 bases between. The germline gives CDR1 LNHNV, CDR2 YYDKDF (reference sequence). CDR3 nucleotides: TGTGCCACCAGCAGAGATGGGCCGCAGACCACCATATATTTT. This codes for CATSRDGPQTTIYF. The whole variable domain, remainder taken from reference TRBV15 and TRBJ1-3, is DAMVIQNPRYQVTQFGKPVTLSCSQTLNHNVMYWYQQKSSQAPKLLFHYYDKDFNNEADTPDNFQSRRPNTSFCFLDIRSPGLGDTAMYLCATSRDGPQTTIYFGEGSWLTVV.

In its sample, this clonotype was seen a few times. The genes are TRBV4-3 and TRBJ2-5; possibly TRBD2 for D (5 bases). CDR3 length equals 14 residues. Trimming pared 0 bases from V and 7 bases from J, leaving 12 bases between. Per the germline V gene, CDR1 is LGHNA and CDR2 is YSLEER. The chain's CDR3 is CASSQEGSPTTQYF. In DNA, the CDR3 is TGCGCCAGCAGCCAAGAAGGGAGCCCCACGACCCAGTACTTC.

V and J are TRBV9 and TRBJ2-7, with 7 bases fitting TRBD1. This CDR3 is 15 amino acids long. V was clipped by 4 bases and J by 7 bases; unmatched bases: 14. The germline gives CDR1 SGDLS, CDR2 YYNGEE. The CDR3 nucleotides are TGTGCCAGCAGCCGTAGGTGGGACAGCCAAAGGGAGCAGTACTTC. As protein: CASSRRWDSQREQYF.

This clonotype came up a few times. This chain uses TRBV20-1 with TRBJ1-2, with a weak D call TRBD1 (6 bases). The germline V gene has CDR1 DFQATT and CDR2 SNEGSKA (reference sequence). The CDR3 consists of 13 residues. With 6 bases removed from V and 4 bases from J, the gap between germline ends came to 15 bases. This CDR3 reads CSAPSRDIYGYTF. The CDR3, as DNA: TGCAGTGCCCCGTCCCGGGACATCTATGGCTACACCTTC.

This clonotype was counted ten times or more. The V and J genes are TRBV5-1 and TRBJ2-7; 7 positions match TRBD1. CDR3 length equals 15 residues. Germline CDR1 SGHRS, CDR2 YFSETQ. The junction had 5 bases not matched to a gene; V was cut back by 1 base and J by 1 base. DNA for the CDR3: TGCGCCAGCAGCTTGTCGGGACAGCCTTCCTACGAGCAGTACTTC. Translation gives CASSLSGQPSYEQYF.

The CDR3 spells CASSEGRDTYEQYF. Written as DNA, the CDR3 is TGCGCCAGCAGTGAAGGCAGGGACACCTACGAGCAGTACTTC. V and J are TRBV10-2 and TRBJ2-7; tentatively, D is TRBD1 (6 bases). The CDR3 consists of 14 residues. V lost 3 bases and J lost 2, with 11 bases in between. CDR1 is WSHSY and CDR2 is SAAADI in the germline V gene.

V is TRBV5-1 and J is TRBJ2-3, with TRBD1 identical over 10 bases. Unmatched junction bases numbered 26, after V lost 4 bases and J lost 3 bases. CDR3 length: 22 amino acids. Germline V gene sequence: CDR1 SGHRS, CDR2 YFSETQ. The CDR3 region has the DNA TGCGCCAGCAGCAAGGGACCGACCGGGACAGGGGTTGCGTTTTATACGACAGATACGCAGTATTTT. Protein: CASSKGPTGTGVAFYTTDTQYF. Using reference TRBV5-1 and TRBJ2-3 for the parts outside the CDR3, the full variable domain is KAGVTQTPRYLIKTRGQQVTLSCSPISGHRSVSWYQQTPGQGLQFLFEYFSETQRNKGNFPGRFSGRQFSNSRSEMNVSTLELGDSALYLCASSKGPTGTGVAFYTTDTQYFGPGTRLTVL.

Of note for this clonotype: An end of the junction does not agree with germline; a read error may underlie this. V and J are TRBV20-1 and TRBJ2-7; weak D call: TRBD2 (6 bases). The CDR3 covers 14 residues. Germline lookup yields CDR1 DFQATT and CDR2 SNEGSKA (reference sequence). The CDR3 region is CRAKPGLGGYEQYF. Written as DNA, the CDR3 is TGCAGGGCTAAACCGGGACTGGGGGGCTACGAGCAGTACTTC.

This chain connects TRBV6-2 or TRBV6-3 to TRBJ2-1, with 10 bases matching TRBD2. V lost 6 bases and J lost 9; bases outside the gene matches: 5. The CDR3 has 13 residues. The germline V gene has CDR1 MNHEY and CDR2 SVGEGT. DNA for the CDR3: TGTGCCAGCAGCTCCCTAGCGGGAGTTGAGCAGTTCTTC. Encoded protein: CASSSLAGVEQFF.

This clonotype was recorded a few times. V gene TRBV20-1 combines with J gene TRBJ2-1; TRBD2 matches 8 bases. The CDR3 consists of 13 residues. Germline trimming cut 6 bases from V and 8 bases from J; bases unmatched to any gene: 9. Germline values: CDR1 DFQATT, CDR2 SNEGSKA (reference sequence). CDR3 protein: CSATGGRVDEQFF. CDR3 nucleotide sequence: TGCAGTGCAACGGGAGGGCGGGTCGATGAGCAGTTCTTC.

The J gene is TRBJ2-3, the V gene TRBV5-1; 7 nucleotides align to TRBD2. Losses at the gene ends were 2 bases for V and 2 bases for J; bases not matched to a gene: 2. The CDR3 runs 14 residues. Germline V lookup: CDR1 SGHRS, CDR2 YFSETQ. In nucleotides, the CDR3 is TGCGCCAGCAGCTTTGGGACTACCACAGATACGCAGTATTTT. It yields the protein CASSFGTTTDTQYF.

The gene calls are TRBV4-2 and TRBJ2-3, with TRBD1 identical over 7 bases. Germline assignment: CDR1 LGHNA and CDR2 YNFKEQ. V lost 4 bases and J lost 4; bases outside the gene matches: 2. CDR3 size: 13 residues. CDR3 sequence (DNA): TGTGCCAGCAGCCGTGGGACAGCAGATACGCAGTATTTT. Translating it yields CASSRGTADTQYF.

This clonotype was seen many times. V is TRBV5-1 and J is TRBJ2-7; TRBD2 is a possible D gene (6 bases). Germline V CDR1 and CDR2: SGHRS, YFSETQ. This CDR3 has 14 amino acids. Trimming removed 4 bases at V and 4 bases at J, with 15 bases between. The CDR3 DNA is TGCGCCAGCAGCCCGGGCCCAGGGACTTACGAGCAGTACTTC. This translates into CASSPGPGTYEQYF.

This clonotype was recorded a few times. J is TRBJ2-2 and V is TRBV6-5; 10 nucleotides align to TRBD1. The V and J ends lost 7 bases and 8 bases, in that order; junction bases with no gene match: 10. This CDR3 contains 15 residues. CDR1 and CDR2 (germline): MNHEY, SVGAGI. CDR3 amino acids: CASIYWDRGWGELFF. In nucleotides, the CDR3 is TGTGCCAGCATATACTGGGACAGGGGTTGGGGGGAGCTGTTTTTT.

The V call is TRBV20-1, the J call TRBJ1-3, with D perhaps TRBD1 (5 bases). The CDR3 covers 15 residues. V shed 5 bases and J shed 5 bases, with 19 bases lying between them. Germline lookup yields CDR1 DFQATT and CDR2 SNEGSKA (reference sequence). The CDR3 nucleotides read TGCAGTGCTCCCCCGGGGGGGAACCGGCGAAACACCATATATTTT. It is translated as CSAPPGGNRRNTIYF.

DNA of the CDR3: TGTGCCAGCAGCCCCCGTGATCGTAATGAAAAACTGTTTTTT. Protein: CASSPRDRNEKLFF. This sequence joins TRBV7-9 and TRBJ1-4, with D uncertain. Germline CDR1 and CDR2: SEHNR and FQNEAQ (reference sequence). The CDR3 contains 14 residues. With 5 bases removed from V and 4 bases from J, the gap between germline ends came to 11 bases. The full variable domain, completed using reference TRBV7-9 and TRBJ1-4, is DTGVSQNPRHKITKRGQNVTFRCDPISEHNRLYWYRQTLGQGPEFLTYFQNEAQLEKSRLLSDRFSAERPKGSFSTLEIQRTEQGDSAMYLCASSPRDRNEKLFFGSGTQLSVL.

The rearrangement joins TRBV20-1 to TRBJ1-6; tentative D call: TRBD1 (6 bases). V lost 5 bases to trimming and J lost 1 base, with 15 bases between them. The V gene's germline CDR1 is DFQATT and CDR2 SNEGSKA (reference sequence). The CDR3 totals 16 residues. This CDR3 is CSALDSRASYNSPLHF. In DNA, the CDR3 is TGCAGTGCTCTGGACAGCCGAGCGTCCTATAATTCACCCCTCCACTTT.